A single sample is the source of the 10 T cell receptor beta chains below, sequenced in a study of blood T cell repertoires in COVID-19 (dated by TCRdb to the early 2020s). The library was made by the immunoSEQ multiplex PCR assay. Entries here come from immuneACCESS through TCRdb and include only in-frame sequences with V and J called. Some clones fail to appear in such tables; in the studies checked, an unresolved V gene covers under half of the shortfall, and the cause of the remainder is unknown. The sample has about 300,000 clones on record, under 90% of them singletons. About 1.7% of the sample rests with the top ten. The sequencing input was PBMCs or T cells enriched from blood (not recorded which). The source is a woman aged 40 to 55 who had recovered from COVID-19.

This clone has only a few counts. The rearrangement links TRBV7-2 to TRBJ2-7; TRBD2 aligns across 14 bases. CDR1 and CDR2 from the germline V gene are SGHTA and FQGNSA. The CDR3 covers 16 residues. Trimming removed 5 bases from V and 4 bases from J; junction bases left unmatched: 7. The CDR3 nucleotides are TGTGCCAGCAGCCCCGGGACTAGCGGGAGTAGGTACGAGCAGTACTTC. It is translated as CASSPGTSGSRYEQYF.

The chain combines TRBV25-1 with TRBJ2-5; a possible D gene is TRBD2 (6 bases). The V end was cut by 7 bases, the J end by 7 bases, with 19 bases between. The CDR3 totals 14 residues. Germline V gene sequence: CDR1 MGHDK, CDR2 SYGVNS. The CDR3 DNA reads TGTGCCAGCAACGGAGGGGCCGGGGCTATGACCCAGTACTTC. It yields the protein CASNGGAGAMTQYF.

The CDR3 protein is CASSDRSGSSDTQYF. The CDR3 DNA reads TGTGCCAGCAGCGATCGTAGCGGGAGCTCGGATACGCAGTATTTT. The chain uses TRBV6-5 and TRBJ2-3; 9 bases align to TRBD2. With V trimmed by 6 bases and J by 6 bases, 10 bases remained unmatched. Germline loops: CDR1 MNHEY, CDR2 SVGAGI. The CDR3 spans 15 residues.

The chain combines TRBV29-1 with TRBJ1-2; tentative D call: TRBD1 (6 bases). V shed 7 bases and J shed 8 bases, with 14 bases lying between them. This CDR3 spans 11 amino acids. The V gene's germline CDR1 is SQVTM and CDR2 ANQGSEA. The CDR3 reads CSAVGGMGYTF. In nucleotides, the CDR3 is TGCAGCGCCGTAGGGGGTATGGGCTACACCTTC.

The gene calls are TRBV27 and TRBJ1-6, with D possibly matching TRBD1 (6 bases). The V gene lost 3 bases and the J gene lost 9 bases, with 12 bases spanning the gap. CDR3 length: 14 amino acids. CDR1 is MNHEY and CDR2 is SMNVEV in the germline V gene (reference sequence). The CDR3 protein is CASSFQGSISPLHF. The CDR3 DNA is TGTGCCAGCAGTTTCCAGGGGTCAATTTCACCCCTCCACTTT.

V gene TRBV3-1 (or the pseudogene TRBV3-2) combines with J gene TRBJ1-5; D call uncertain. V was trimmed by 3 bases and J by 0 bases, leaving 9 bases between them. The CDR3 is 15 residues long. Germline-derived CDR1 and CDR2 are LGHDT and YNNKEL (reference sequence). CDR3 sequence: CASSQSTFSNQPQHF. For the CDR3, the DNA is TGTGCCAGCAGCCAGAGCACCTTTAGCAATCAGCCCCAGCATTTT.

This clone has a single count. J is TRBJ2-7 and V is TRBV3-1 (or the pseudogene TRBV3-2), with a tentative D call TRBD1 (6 bases). V shed 3 bases and J shed 1 base, with 7 bases lying between them. The germline V gene has CDR1 LGHDT and CDR2 YNNKEL (reference sequence). The CDR3 length is 13 residues. Here the CDR3 reads CASSQDRSYEQYF. The CDR3 nucleotides are TGTGCCAGCAGCCAGGACAGATCCTACGAGCAGTACTTC.

In this sample, this clone turned up a few times. Written as DNA, the CDR3 is TGCGCCAGCAGCCCTGCTAGCGGGGGTTCCACAGATACGCAGTATTTT. Protein sequence: CASSPASGGSTDTQYF. V is TRBV5-1 and J is TRBJ2-3; TRBD2 aligns across 10 bases. J was trimmed by 2 bases and V by 4 bases; bases with no gene match: 7. Per germline, CDR1 SGHRS and CDR2 YFSETQ. The CDR3 is made up of 16 amino acids. The entire variable domain, with the rest obtained from reference TRBV5-1 and TRBJ2-3, is as follows: KAGVTQTPRYLIKTRGQQVTLSCSPISGHRSVSWYQQTPGQGLQFLFEYFSETQRNKGNFPGRFSGRQFSNSRSEMNVSTLELGDSALYLCASSPASGGSTDTQYFGPGTRLTVL.

V usage is TRBV11-2 and J usage is TRBJ2-2; 7 positions match TRBD1. The CDR3 is made up of 16 amino acids. V lost 0 bases and J lost 1; bases outside the gene matches: 2. Per germline, CDR1 SGHAT and CDR2 FQNNGV. The CDR3 loop is CASSLDRGKNTGELFF. The CDR3 bases are TGTGCCAGCAGCTTAGACAGGGGGAAGAACACCGGGGAGCTGTTTTTT.

In the case of this clone: This CDR3 is also generated by other DNA sequences in the sample. The gene calls are TRBV7-2 and TRBJ1-1, with TRBD1 identical over 9 bases. The CDR3 covers 15 residues. Germline assignment: CDR1 SGHTA and CDR2 FQGNSA. With 3 bases clipped from V and 4 bases from J, the junction kept 6 bases outside the gene matches. The CDR3 DNA reads TGTGCCAGCAGCTTCACAGGGGGCGCGGGCACTGAAGCTTTCTTT. It encodes CASSFTGGAGTEAFF. The complete variable domain, with remaining parts taken from reference TRBV7-2 and TRBJ1-1, reads GAGVSQSPSNKVTEKGKDVELRCDPISGHTALYWYRQSLGQGLEFLIYFQGNSAPDKSGLPSDRFSAERTGGSVSTLTIQRTQQEDSAVYLCASSFTGGAGTEAFFGQGTRLTVV.